These T cell receptor beta chains were read from a single sample in a study of human T cells and chemical hapten exposure. TCRdb fed the RACE reads into MiXCR, producing one record per CDR3 protein. The top ten clones hold more than 8% of a sample with around 380,000 distinct CDR3 sequences, about 5% of them seen once. Sample: whole blood, taken in connection with sensitization to the hapten diphenylcyclopropenone (DPC). All receptors derive from a woman younger than 30 with alopecia areata. Some clones in this sample may be carry-over from other donors' samples. Both conserved end residues are part of each CDR3. The D gene is left open where the match is weak. A clone size is listed for some rows: how often the clone was seen (once, few, many), or a class if it is expanded.

-,TRBJ2-3,few,TRBV10-3,CATCAAGAIDTQYF,TGTGCCACCTGCGCTGCGGGGGCAATAGATACGCAGTATTTT
TRBD1,TRBJ2-7,few,TRBV20-1,CSVAEGANEQYF,TGCAGTGTCGCTGAGGGGGCAAACGAGCAGTACTTC
-,TRBJ1-5,-,TRBV4-2,CASSQEFGGNQPQHF,TGTGCCAGCAGCCAAGAGTTTGGTGGGAATCAGCCCCAGCATTTT
TRBD2,TRBJ2-3,many,TRBV20-1,CSARESGGARDTQYF,TGCAGTGCTAGAGAAAGCGGGGGGGCGAGAGATACGCAGTATTTT
-,TRBJ2-1,few,TRBV27,CASRGRTVNEQFF,TGTGCCAGCAGGGGTCGGACGGTCAACGAGCAGTTCTTC
TRBD2,TRBJ2-1,few,TRBV19,CASSPTSARSYNEQFF,TGTGCCAGTAGTCCGACTAGCGCAAGATCCTACAATGAGCAGTTCTTC
-,TRBJ2-5,few,TRBV5-1,CASYPGLQSETQYF,TGCGCCAGCTACCCGGGACTCCAATCCGAGACCCAGTACTTC
TRBD2,TRBJ2-1,-,TRBV7-8,CASSARNKPLEASGDRSYNEQFF,TGTGCCAGCAGCGCCAGAAACAAACCCCTTGAGGCTAGCGGGGACCGCTCCTACAATGAGCAGTTCTTC
-,TRBJ2-3,few,TRBV6-1,CASGSVYRVTDTQYF,TGTGCCAGCGGCTCCGTCTACAGGGTCACAGATACGCAGTATTTT
-,TRBJ1-1,many,TRBV10-3,CAISDGRGNTEAFF,TGTGCCATCAGTGATGGCCGGGGGAACACTGAAGCTTTCTTT
-,TRBJ1-2,many,TRBV28,CASRSTAYGYTF,TGTGCCAGCAGGTCGACAGCCTATGGCTACACCTTC
TRBD2,TRBJ2-3,many,TRBV7-2,CASSLAGTSGVSTDTQYF,TGTGCCAGCAGCTTGGCGGGCACTAGCGGGGTGAGCACAGATACGCAGTATTTT
-,TRBJ2-1,-,TRBV6-6,CASSPRDWTDNEQFF,TGTGCCAGCAGTCCCCGGGACTGGACTGACAATGAGCAGTTCTTC
-,TRBJ1-2,many,TRBV12-3/TRBV12-4,CASSPFKIQHYGYTF,TGTGCCAGCAGCCCGTTTAAAATACAGCACTATGGCTACACCTTC
-,TRBJ2-3,-,TRBV13,CASSLRGFGTDTQYF,TGTGCCAGCAGCTTAAGAGGATTCGGCACAGATACGCAGTATTTT
-,TRBJ1-3,-,TRBV4-3,CASSQTGGYPGNTIYF,TGCGCCAGCAGCCAAACGGGAGGGTACCCTGGAAACACCATATATTTT
TRBD2,TRBJ2-1,-,TRBV11-1,CASSSRDYHNEQFF,TGTGCCAGCAGCTCGAGGGACTACCACAATGAGCAGTTCTTC
-,TRBJ2-7,-,TRBV28,CASSFYGSYEQYF,TGTGCCAGCAGTTTTTACGGCTCCTACGAGCAGTACTTC
-,TRBJ2-5,many,TRBV27,CASSPSDRQETQYF,TGTGCCAGCAGTCCATCCGACAGACAAGAGACCCAGTACTTC
TRBD1,TRBJ1-1,few,TRBV6-6,CASRGQGRKMNTEAFF,TGTGCCAGCAGGGGACAGGGAAGGAAAATGAACACTGAAGCTTTCTTT
-,TRBJ1-5,many,TRBV6-2/TRBV6-3,CASRSTGSQPQHF,TGTGCCAGCAGATCGACAGGATCTCAGCCCCAGCATTTT
-,TRBJ2-7,-,TRBV6-6,CASSPTKGEQYF,TGTGCCAGCAGCCCCACTAAGGGCGAGCAGTACTTC
TRBD1,TRBJ1-6,few,TRBV6-5,CASSYSRTGTTPLHF,TGTGCCAGCAGTTACTCCAGGACAGGAACCACACCCCTCCACTTT
-,TRBJ1-1,-,TRBV4-3,CASSQEAGSNTEAFF,TGCGCCAGCAGCCAAGAAGCAGGGTCGAACACTGAAGCTTTCTTT
-,TRBJ1-1,few,TRBV5-1,CASSPISQDTEAFF,TGCGCCAGCAGCCCTATTAGCCAGGACACTGAAGCTTTCTTT
-,TRBJ1-5,-,TRBV6-5,CASSYSAFGNQPQHF,TGTGCCAGCAGTTACTCGGCGTTTGGGAATCAGCCCCAGCATTTT
TRBD1,TRBJ2-1,-,TRBV5-1,CASSPGQGGEQFF,TGCGCCAGCAGCCCAGGACAGGGCGGTGAGCAGTTCTTC
-,TRBJ1-1,many,TRBV6-5,CASSYLVGTEAFF,TGTGCCAGCAGTTACTTGGTCGGCACTGAAGCTTTCTTT
-,TRBJ2-3,many,TRBV4-1,CASSLLGLADTQYF,TGCGCCAGCAGCCTTTTGGGCTTGGCAGATACGCAGTATTTT
TRBD2,TRBJ2-3,-,TRBV4-2,CASSQDTGGAPDTQYF,TGTGCCAGCAGCCAAGATACGGGGGGGGCCCCAGATACGCAGTATTTT
-,TRBJ1-1,-,TRBV6-6,CASMRGVNTEAFF,TGTGCCAGCATGAGGGGAGTGAACACTGAAGCTTTCTTT
-,TRBJ2-3,many,TRBV10-3,CAIRGNREDTQYF,TGTGCCATCAGGGGGAATAGGGAGGATACGCAGTATTTT
-,TRBJ1-4,many,TRBV20-1,CSADEDRLGEKLFF,TGCAGTGCTGACGAAGACAGGTTAGGTGAAAAACTGTTTTTT
TRBD2,TRBJ2-5,few,TRBV2,CASRDYGETQYF,TGTGCCAGTCGGGACTATGGGGAGACCCAGTACTTC
-,TRBJ2-4,many,TRBV4-3,CASSQELLAKNIQYF,TGCGCCAGCAGCCAAGAACTACTAGCCAAAAACATTCAGTACTTC
-,TRBJ1-1,many,TRBV25-1,CASRAEGTEAFF,TGTGCCAGCCGCGCAGAGGGGACTGAAGCTTTCTTT
-,TRBJ2-3,many,TRBV12-3/TRBV12-4,CASSLGLLSTDTQYF,TGTGCCAGCAGCCTGGGACTGCTGAGCACAGATACGCAGTATTTT
TRBD1,TRBJ2-3,-,TRBV2,CASDGQGSTDTQYF,TGTGCCAGCGACGGACAGGGTAGCACAGATACGCAGTATTTT
-,TRBJ2-3,many,TRBV5-1,CASSLAPGTDTQYF,TGCGCCAGCAGCTTGGCCCCTGGCACAGATACGCAGTATTTT
TRBD2,TRBJ2-5,many,TRBV6-2/TRBV6-3,CASSYDKRGQETQYF,TGTGCCAGCAGTTACGATAAGCGGGGGCAAGAGACCCAGTACTTC
-,TRBJ2-2,many,TRBV12-3/TRBV12-4,CASRLQNRLFF,TGTGCCAGCAGACTCCAAAACAGGCTGTTTTTT
TRBD2,TRBJ2-1,-,TRBV5-1,CASSLAGGPYEQFF,TGCGCCAGCAGCCTAGCGGGGGGGCCATATGAGCAGTTCTTC
TRBD1,TRBJ1-6,many,TRBV11-1,CASSLQSAGGSPLHF,TGTGCCAGCAGCTTACAGTCGGCAGGGGGTTCACCCCTCCACTTT
TRBD1,TRBJ1-2,-,TRBV19,CASSTLPGQGTGNYGYTF,TGTGCCAGTAGTACCCTCCCGGGACAGGGAACCGGAAACTATGGCTACACCTTC
-,TRBJ2-1,many,TRBV7-2,CASRTSTGTILHNEQFF,TGTGCCAGCAGAACATCCACCGGGACAATCCTTCACAATGAGCAGTTCTTC